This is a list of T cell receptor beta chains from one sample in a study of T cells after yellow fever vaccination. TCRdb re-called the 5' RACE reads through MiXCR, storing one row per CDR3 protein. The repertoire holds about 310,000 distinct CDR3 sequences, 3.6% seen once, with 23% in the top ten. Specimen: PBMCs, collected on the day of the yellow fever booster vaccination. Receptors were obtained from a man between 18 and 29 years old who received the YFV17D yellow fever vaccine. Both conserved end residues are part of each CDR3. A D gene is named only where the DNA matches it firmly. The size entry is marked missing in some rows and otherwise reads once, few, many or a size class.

CASSFPSGQGANTQYF TGCGCCAGCAGCTTCCCCAGTGGACAGGGGGCCAATACGCAGTATTTT TRBJ2-3 TRBD1 TRBV5-1 many
CASSPGTPGDPLHF TGTGCCAGCAGCCCCGGGACCCCGGGGGATCCCCTCCACTTT TRBJ1-6 . TRBV7-9 .
CASSLKGGAGELFF TGTGCCAGCAGCCTGAAAGGGGGAGCCGGGGAGCTGTTTTTT TRBJ2-2 . TRBV14 few
CSQKWRGTDTQYF TGCAGTCAAAAGTGGAGAGGGACAGATACGCAGTATTTT TRBJ2-3 . TRBV20-1 many
CASRDSSNYGYTF TGTGCCAGCAGAGACAGCTCTAACTATGGCTACACCTTC TRBJ1-2 . TRBV7-9 many
CASSGGVVETQYF TGTGCCAGCAGTGGGGGCGTAGTGGAGACCCAGTACTTC TRBJ2-5 . TRBV6-1 many
CASSVISSGDTQYF TGTGCCAGCAGCGTCATCTCTAGCGGAGATACGCAGTATTTT TRBJ2-3 TRBD2 TRBV9 many
CASSPLGLADTDTQYF TGTGCCAGCAGCCCGCTGGGACTAGCCGACACAGATACGCAGTATTTT TRBJ2-3 TRBD2 TRBV7-3 many
CASSPEERGDNEQFF TGTGCCAGCAGCCCGGAGGAGCGGGGGGACAATGAGCAGTTCTTC TRBJ2-1 TRBD2 TRBV7-8 few
CASSFTQGNWEKLFF TGCGCCAGCAGCTTTACTCAGGGGAATTGGGAAAAACTGTTTTTT TRBJ1-4 . TRBV5-1 many
CASSLYRGPIYGYTF TGTGCCAGCAGTCTTTACAGGGGGCCCATCTATGGCTACACCTTC TRBJ1-2 TRBD1 TRBV12-3/TRBV12-4 few
CASSLQGGRQETQYF TGTGCCAGCAGCCTTCAGGGGGGGCGCCAAGAGACCCAGTACTTC TRBJ2-5 . TRBV7-2 few
CASSQDSMGSPNYGYTF TGCGCCAGCAGCCAAGATTCCATGGGGTCTCCTAACTATGGCTACACCTTC TRBJ1-2 . TRBV4-3 .
CAISEEQGYGYTF TGTGCCATCAGTGAGGAACAGGGATATGGCTACACCTTC TRBJ1-2 . TRBV10-3 many
CSVRTGGGETQYF TGCAGCGTTAGGACAGGGGGCGGGGAGACCCAGTACTTC TRBJ2-5 TRBD1 TRBV29-1 many
CASSSDYRESKGTEAFF TGCGCCAGCAGCTCCGATTACAGGGAATCGAAGGGCACTGAAGCTTTCTTT TRBJ1-1 . TRBV5-1 many
CASSQPTRGATNEKLFF TGCGCCAGCAGCCAACCTACTCGGGGTGCAACTAATGAAAAACTGTTTTTT TRBJ1-4 . TRBV4-3 .
CASSDPGSNQPQHF TGTGCCAGCAGTGACCCCGGCAGCAATCAGCCCCAGCATTTT TRBJ1-5 . TRBV25-1 many
CASSYGTGQETQYF TGTGCCAGCAGCTATGGGACTGGCCAAGAGACCCAGTACTTC TRBJ2-5 . TRBV7-2 many
CASSLGLAANTQYF TGTGCCAGCAGCTTAGGCCTAGCCGCCAATACGCAGTATTTT TRBJ2-3 . TRBV7-2 .
CAISESTPPYPRNVPEAFF TGTGCCATCAGTGAGTCGACCCCCCCCTACCCGAGGAACGTCCCCGAAGCTTTCTTT TRBJ1-1 . TRBV10-3 .
CASSLSGRGLWSPLHF TGTGCCAGCAGCTTATCGGGCAGGGGGCTTTGGTCACCCCTCCACTTT TRBJ1-6 TRBD1 TRBV11-1 few
CASAQRYFMNTEAFF TGTGCCAGCGCACAACGATATTTCATGAACACTGAAGCTTTCTTT TRBJ1-1 . TRBV7-2 .
CASSPPPTDTQYF TGTGCCAGCTCACCCCCCCCGACGGATACGCAGTATTTT TRBJ2-3 . TRBV18 many
CASSVATGTANKNIQYF TGTGCCAGCAGCGTAGCTACGGGGACAGCTAACAAAAACATTCAGTACTTC TRBJ2-4 TRBD1 TRBV9 .
CSARGHGNQPQHF TGCAGTGCTAGGGGGCACGGCAATCAGCCCCAGCATTTT TRBJ1-5 . TRBV20-1 many
CASSQEVQGESTDTQYF TGTGCCAGCAGCCAAGAGGTCCAGGGGGAGAGCACAGATACGCAGTATTTT TRBJ2-3 TRBD1 TRBV4-2 few
CASSHSVGGELFF TGTGCCAGCAGCCATAGCGTCGGCGGGGAGCTGTTTTTT TRBJ2-2 . TRBV3-1 few
CASSETAGGPETQYF TGTGCCAGCAGTGAAACTGCGGGGGGGCCAGAGACCCAGTACTTC TRBJ2-5 TRBD2 TRBV6-1 many
CSAKGGSNQPQHF TGCAGCGCCAAGGGGGGTAGCAATCAGCCCCAGCATTTT TRBJ1-5 . TRBV29-1 .
CASSFSRGDTEAFF TGTGCCAGCAGCTTCAGCAGGGGGGACACTGAAGCTTTCTTT TRBJ1-1 TRBD1 TRBV7-3 many
CASSQQGTNTEAFF TGTGCCAGCAGCCAACAGGGGACGAACACTGAAGCTTTCTTT TRBJ1-1 TRBD1 TRBV7-2 .
CATSSEYGGADYEQYF TGTGCCACCAGCAGTGAGTATGGAGGGGCCGATTACGAGCAGTACTTC TRBJ2-7 . TRBV15 .
CASSILSRGLGANVLTF TGTGCCAGTAGTATCCTCTCTAGAGGGCTTGGGGCCAACGTCCTGACTTTC TRBJ2-6 . TRBV19 .
CASSPTGTGIGGYTF TGTGCCAGCTCACCAACCGGGACAGGGATCGGAGGCTACACCTTC TRBJ1-2 TRBD1 TRBV18 many
CASPTRGDRVLETQYF TGCGCCAGCCCTACGAGAGGGGACAGGGTTCTAGAGACCCAGTACTTC TRBJ2-5 TRBD1 TRBV23-1 few
CASSWIKGHQETQYF TGTGCCAGCAGCTGGATAAAGGGGCACCAAGAGACCCAGTACTTC TRBJ2-5 . TRBV5-6 many
CASSSQYEQYF TGTGCCAGCAGTTCGCAATACGAGCAGTACTTC TRBJ2-7 . TRBV12-3/TRBV12-4 .
CASSLTRNTGELFF TGTGCCAGCAGCTTAACTAGGAACACCGGGGAGCTGTTTTTT TRBJ2-2 . TRBV7-2 .
CASSGRGETQYF TGTGCCAGCTCCGGGCGGGGGGAGACCCAGTACTTC TRBJ2-5 TRBD2 TRBV7-6 many
CASSVDLPGGGTDTQYF TGTGCCAGCAGCGTAGACCTACCGGGGGGTGGAACAGATACGCAGTATTTT TRBJ2-3 TRBD2 TRBV9 many
CASSIWGANQPQHF TGTGCCAGTAGTATTTGGGGGGCAAATCAGCCCCAGCATTTT TRBJ1-5 . TRBV19 many
CSALTNTEAFF TGCAGTGCCCTAACGAACACTGAAGCTTTCTTT TRBJ1-1 . TRBV20-1 many
CASTPGGAGNTIYF TGTGCCAGCACCCCTGGGGGTGCTGGAAACACCATATATTTT TRBJ1-3 . TRBV9 few
CSVDRGDEKLFF TGCAGCGTGGACAGGGGTGATGAAAAACTGTTTTTT TRBJ1-4 TRBD1 TRBV29-1 few
CASSFHTGGLTGELFF TGTGCCAGCAGCTTCCACACAGGAGGTCTCACCGGGGAGCTGTTTTTT TRBJ2-2 . TRBV7-9 many
CASSPLGQGPNEKLFF TGTGCCAGCAGCCCATTAGGACAGGGACCGAATGAAAAACTGTTTTTT TRBJ1-4 TRBD1 TRBV7-9 .
CASSLRDSMNTEAFF TGTGCCAGCAGCCTTAGAGACAGCATGAACACTGAAGCTTTCTTT TRBJ1-1 . TRBV6-5 .
CASSIRENTEAFF TGTGCCAGTAGTATTCGAGAGAACACTGAAGCTTTCTTT TRBJ1-1 . TRBV19 .
CASSLNFRDRGPYEQFF TGCGCCAGCAGCCTCAATTTCCGGGACAGGGGGCCCTATGAGCAGTTCTTC TRBJ2-1 TRBD1 TRBV5-1 many
CASSPGTFSTDTQYF TGTGCCAGCTCACCGGGGACATTTAGCACAGATACGCAGTATTTT TRBJ2-3 . TRBV18 many
CASSSGSHPYEKLFF TGCGCCAGCAGCTCAGGGTCCCATCCTTATGAAAAACTGTTTTTT TRBJ1-4 . TRBV10-2 .
CASSLGGYEKLFF TGTGCCAGCAGCTTGGGAGGGTATGAAAAACTGTTTTTT TRBJ1-4 . TRBV7-2 many